The next 19 T cell receptor beta chains were all read from a single sample in a study of blood T cell repertoires in COVID-19. Assay: immunoSEQ multiplex PCR; the TCRdb copy retains only in-frame clones and omits some. The repertoire holds 100,000 or so clones, roughly three quarters seen once, with approximately 24% in the top ten. Material for sequencing was peripheral blood. These receptors all come from a human donor in a cohort sampled during active COVID-19.

This chain joins TRBV6-5 and TRBJ1-6; a weak D match, TRBD1 (6 bases). This CDR3 has 14 amino acids. Germline values: CDR1 MNHEY, CDR2 SVGAGI. Trimming took 6 bases from V and 8 from J, leaving 14 bases between them. In DNA, the CDR3 is TGTGCCAGCAGCGGGGAGGGGGGGTATTCACCCCTCCACTTT. Amino acids: CASSGEGGYSPLHF.

This clone was seen once. V is TRBV5-1 and J is TRBJ2-4, with D perhaps TRBD2 (6 bases). V lost 4 bases and J 4 bases, leaving 12 bases between the germline ends. Germline CDR1 is SGHRS and CDR2 is YFSETQ. The CDR3 totals 14 residues. This CDR3 is CASSVTRGKNIQYF. The CDR3 DNA reads TGCGCCAGCAGCGTAACCCGGGGGAAAAACATTCAGTACTTC.

V and J are TRBV19 and TRBJ1-1; 7 bases match TRBD1. CDR3 size: 14 residues. Trimming at V came to 3 bases and at J to 5 bases, leaving 6 bases not matched to a gene. CDR1 LNHDA and CDR2 SQIVND come from the germline V gene (reference sequence). CDR3 in DNA: TGTGCCAGTAGTATGTGGGACAGTCGGACTGAAGCTTTCTTT. Protein sequence: CASSMWDSRTEAFF. The variable domain in full, completed from reference TRBV19 and TRBJ1-1, reads DGGITQSPKYLFRKEGQNVTLSCEQNLNHDAMYWYRQDPGQGLRLIYYSQIVNDFQKGDIAEGYSVSREKKESFPLTVTSAQKNPTAFYLCASSMWDSRTEAFFGQGTRLTVV.

The sample holds a few counts of this clone. This chain uses TRBV27 with TRBJ1-6; 8 bases are shared with TRBD1. Germline V gene lookup returns CDR1 MNHEY and CDR2 SMNVEV (reference sequence). The CDR3 is 16 amino acids. The V gene end was trimmed by 4 bases and the J gene end by 0 bases; junction bases not matched to a gene: 2. The DNA for the CDR3 is TGTGCCAGCAGTTGGACAGGGAACTCCTATAATTCACCCCTCCACTTT. Translated: CASSWTGNSYNSPLHF.

The CDR3, as DNA: TGTGCCAGCAGCGGAGAGTTCGGGTTGGGCACTGAAGCTTTCTTT. Translated: CASSGEFGLGTEAFF. The chain carries TRBV7-8 and TRBJ1-1; D unclear. V shed 5 bases and J shed 4 bases, with 17 bases lying between them. This CDR3 is 15 amino acids long. Per the germline V gene, CDR1 is SGHVS and CDR2 is FQNEAQ.

This chain uses TRBV29-1 with TRBJ2-3; 9 nucleotides agree with TRBD2. With 7 bases clipped from V and 0 bases from J, the junction kept 2 bases outside the gene matches. There are 13 residues in the CDR3. CDR1 is SQVTM and CDR2 is ANQGSEA in the germline V gene. CDR3 residues: CSELAGSTDTQYF. The CDR3 nucleotides are TGCAGCGAACTAGCGGGTAGCACAGATACGCAGTATTTT.

Of note for this clone: A much bigger clone sits one base away, suggesting this may be a read error. V usage is TRBV7-9 and J usage is TRBJ2-7, with 14 bases matching TRBD2. V shed 5 bases and J 0 bases; nucleotides not matched to a gene: 3. This CDR3 has 16 residues. Germline-derived CDR1 and CDR2 are SEHNR and FQNEAQ (reference sequence). CDR3 bases: TGTGCCAGCAGCCCGGGGACTAGCGGGAGCTCCTACGAGCAGTACTTC. It specifies CASSPGTSGSSYEQYF. Combining the CDR3 with reference TRBV7-9 and TRBJ2-7 gives the whole variable domain DTGVSQNPRHKITKRGQNVTFRCDPISEHNRLYWYRQTLGQGPEFLTYFQNEAQLEKSRLLSDRFSAERPKGSFSTLEIQRTEQGDSAMYLCASSPGTSGSSYEQYFGPGTRLTVT.

In its sample, this clone was seen a few times. Germline is not matched at one junction end, which may reflect a read error. The chain couples TRBV2 to TRBJ1-6; D possibly corresponds to TRBD1 (6 bases). The CDR3 covers 16 residues. Germline V gives CDR1 SNHLY, CDR2 FYNNEI. The CDR3 here is CASSEVQGGRNSPLHF. The CDR3 DNA is TGTGCCAGCAGCGAAGTACAGGGAGGGAGGAATTCACCCCTCCACTTT. Full variable domain (missing parts from reference TRBV2 and TRBJ1-6): EPEVTQTPSHQVTQMGQEVILRCVPISNHLYFYWYRQILGQKVEFLVSFYNNEISEKSEIFDDQFSVERPDGSNFTLKIRSTKLEDSAMYFCASSEVQGGRNSPLHFGNGTRLTVT.

J is TRBJ2-1 and V is TRBV6-5; 7 bases agree with TRBD1. V dropped 2 bases and J dropped 10; count of bases not matched to a gene: 8. Germline V gene data show CDR1 as MNHEY and CDR2 as SVGAGI. This CDR3 has 14 amino acids. The CDR3 DNA reads TGTGCCAGCAGTTACCAAGACAGGGATAGGGAGCAGTTCTTC. Its protein is CASSYQDRDREQFF.

This chain connects TRBV5-1 to TRBJ1-1; D gene ambiguous. V lost 3 bases to trimming and J lost 3 bases, with 9 bases between them. Germline V lookup: CDR1 SGHRS, CDR2 YFSETQ. The CDR3 is made up of 13 amino acids. CDR3 DNA sequence: TGCGCCAGCAGCTACTCGTCTGACACTGAAGCTTTCTTT. It is translated as CASSYSSDTEAFF.

The CDR3: CASSLGWEGVDTQYF. The DNA for the CDR3 is TGTGCCAGCAGCTTAGGTTGGGAGGGCGTGGATACGCAGTATTTT. The J gene is TRBJ2-3, the V gene TRBV11-3, with 7 bases lining up with TRBD2. Germline loops: CDR1 SGHNT, CDR2 YENEEA. J was trimmed by 6 bases and V by 1 base; bases with no gene match: 7. The CDR3 extends over 15 amino acids.

This chain connects TRBV5-1 to TRBJ2-3, with a weak D call TRBD2 (5 bases). The germline V gene has CDR1 SGHRS and CDR2 YFSETQ. The CDR3 has 15 residues. Trimming shortened V by 1 base and J by 2 bases, and 11 bases separated the two germline ends. CDR3 in DNA: TGCGCCAGCAGCTTGTTGGCGGGTCACACAGATACGCAGTATTTT. The encoded protein is CASSLLAGHTDTQYF.

The chain combines TRBV7-2 with TRBJ2-7, with D perhaps matching TRBD1 (5 bases). The V end was cut by 5 bases, the J end by 0 bases, with 5 bases between. The germline V gene has CDR1 SGHTA and CDR2 FQGNSA. The CDR3 sequence is 12 residues long. The CDR3 DNA is TGTGCCAGCAGCGGGGCCTCCTACGAGCAGTACTTC. Translated: CASSGASYEQYF. The full variable domain, with the rest looked up from reference TRBV7-2 and TRBJ2-7, is GAGVSQSPSNKVTEKGKDVELRCDPISGHTALYWYRQSLGQGLEFLIYFQGNSAPDKSGLPSDRFSAERTGGSVSTLTIQRTQQEDSAVYLCASSGASYEQYFGPGTRLTVT.

The chain links TRBV28 to TRBJ1-5, with a possible D match to TRBD1 (5 bases). CDR1 is MDHEN, CDR2 SYDVKM, per germline. The ends were cut back, 2 bases at V and 6 bases at J, with 14 bases in the middle. The CDR3 length is 15 residues. CDR3 DNA: TGTGCCAGCAGTTTACCTCAAGGGGAGGGTCAGCCCCAGCATTTT. Encoded protein: CASSLPQGEGQPQHF.

The chain couples TRBV10-3 to TRBJ2-2; 11 bases match TRBD2. CDR3 length equals 15 residues. Germline CDR1 ENHRY, CDR2 SYGVKD. The ends lost 6 bases at V and 4 bases at J; junction bases unmatched: 4. The CDR3 DNA sequence: TGTGCCATCAGGGGGACTAGCGGTTCCACCGGGGAGCTGTTTTTT. Residues: CAIRGTSGSTGELFF.

The rearrangement links TRBV7-2 to TRBJ2-7; no clear D. This CDR3 region has 13 residues. V lost 2 bases to trimming and J lost 5 bases, with 10 bases between them. The germline V gene has CDR1 SGHTA and CDR2 FQGNSA. The chain's CDR3 is CASSLPVEDEQYF. CDR3 in DNA: TGTGCCAGCAGCTTACCCGTTGAGGACGAGCAGTACTTC. The complete variable domain, with remaining parts taken from reference TRBV7-2 and TRBJ2-7, reads GAGVSQSPSNKVTEKGKDVELRCDPISGHTALYWYRQSLGQGLEFLIYFQGNSAPDKSGLPSDRFSAERTGGSVSTLTIQRTQQEDSAVYLCASSLPVEDEQYFGPGTRLTVT.

The chain employs TRBV5-4 and TRBJ2-1, with 14 bases aligning to TRBD2. This CDR3 comprises 16 residues. V gave up 6 bases and J gave up 9 bases; unmatched junction bases: 11. Per germline, CDR1 SGHNT and CDR2 YYREEE (reference sequence). This CDR3 is CASTPGGTSGRGEQFF. DNA of the CDR3: TGTGCCAGCACCCCGGGGGGGACTAGCGGGAGAGGTGAGCAGTTCTTC. Based on the CDR3 plus reference TRBV5-4 and TRBJ2-1, the full variable domain is ETGVTQSPTHLIKTRGQQVTLRCSSQSGHNTVSWYQQALGQGPQFIFQYYREEENGRGNFPPRFSGLQFPNYSSELNVNALELDDSALYLCASTPGGTSGRGEQFFGPGTRLTVL.

The sample holds one count of this clone. This sequence joins TRBV6-1 and TRBJ2-5, with 7 bases identical to TRBD2. Germline CDR1 MNHNS, CDR2 SASEGT. The CDR3 loop spans 18 amino acids. Trimming took 3 bases from V and 9 from J; bases not matched to a gene: 22. In DNA form, the CDR3 reads TGTGCCAGCAGTGACCCTAGCGGACGAACCAAGACTGGAGTGGCCCAGTACTTC. Its protein product is CASSDPSGRTKTGVAQYF.

The CDR3 DNA sequence: TGTGCCAGCAGCGCGCCGGACAGCTCCTACGAGCAGTACTTC. Protein sequence: CASSAPDSSYEQYF. The V gene is TRBV11-3, the J gene TRBJ2-7; a weak D match, TRBD1 (6 bases). The CDR3 has 14 amino acids. The germline gives CDR1 SGHNT, CDR2 YENEEA. Trimming took off 5 bases at V and 0 bases at J, with 11 bases between the two ends.